This T cell receptor beta chain is drawn from a study of T-cell reconstitution after alpha-beta-depleted transplantation in children. Construction of the TCRbeta library involved unique molecular identifiers. TCRdb ran MiXCR on the PCR reads and lists one entry per CDR3 protein. The data hold a few hundred thousand distinct CDR3 sequences, with 10% observed a single time. The material sequenced was PBMCs, taken before TCRalphabeta/CD19-depleted stem cell transplant. The receptor was derived from a boy under two years old with acute myeloid leukemia, due to receive a stem cell transplant.

DNA for the CDR3: TGTGCCACCAGTGATGGGACCTATACGCAGTATTTT. Encoded protein: CATSDGTYTQYF. J is TRBJ2-3 and V is TRBV24-1; D assignment may be TRBD1 or TRBD2 (5 bases each). With 3 bases removed from V and 7 bases from J, the gap between germline ends came to 7 bases. The CDR3 contains 12 residues. Looked up from germline, CDR1 is KGHDR and CDR2 is SFDVKD.